This is a list of T cell receptor beta chains from one sample in a study of T-cell memory formation after mild COVID-19. TCRdb re-derived calls from the 5' RACE reads in MiXCR, one entry per CDR3 protein. The table lists some 190,000 distinct CDR3 sequences, approximately 16% of them singletons, with 2% to 3% in the top ten. The sequencing input was PBMCs or a T cell subset sorted from them (not recorded which). The receptors derive from an adult woman who had mild COVID-19 (a few samples of this study predate the infection). Cell type and time point are not known. Each CDR3 is given with its conserved first and last residue. The D gene is left open where the match is weak. Where a row states a size, it is once, few, many or the class of an expanded clone; other rows omit it.

J gene: TRBJ2-5; clone size: few; V gene: TRBV20-1; D gene: .; CDR3 protein: CSAMGGGTKETQYF; CDR3 DNA: TGCAGTGCCATGGGTGGCGGGACCAAGGAGACCCAGTACTTC
J gene: TRBJ1-5; clone size: .; V gene: TRBV15; D gene: .; CDR3 protein: CATSRDRREQPQHF; CDR3 DNA: TGTGCCACCAGCAGAGATCGACGGGAACAGCCCCAGCATTTT
J gene: TRBJ1-5; clone size: many; V gene: TRBV5-1; D gene: TRBD1; CDR3 protein: CASSLAGGSNQPQHF; CDR3 DNA: TGCGCCAGCAGCTTGGCAGGGGGTTCAAATCAGCCCCAGCATTTT
J gene: TRBJ2-5; clone size: .; V gene: TRBV5-6; D gene: TRBD2; CDR3 protein: CASSWGLAGASGETQYF; CDR3 DNA: TGTGCCAGCAGCTGGGGACTAGCGGGGGCCAGTGGAGAGACCCAGTACTTC
J gene: TRBJ1-1; clone size: .; V gene: TRBV12-3/TRBV12-4; D gene: .; CDR3 protein: CASRGPDRVEAFF; CDR3 DNA: TGTGCCAGCAGAGGGCCGGATCGGGTTGAAGCTTTCTTT
J gene: TRBJ1-5; clone size: few; V gene: TRBV2; D gene: TRBD1; CDR3 protein: CASRLQGKQPQHF; CDR3 DNA: TGTGCCAGCAGACTACAGGGGAAGCAGCCCCAGCATTTT
J gene: TRBJ2-5; clone size: .; V gene: TRBV30; D gene: TRBD2; CDR3 protein: CAWSALTSGGGETQYF; CDR3 DNA: TGTGCCTGGAGTGCCTTGACTAGCGGGGGAGGAGAGACCCAGTACTTC
J gene: TRBJ2-3; clone size: .; V gene: TRBV7-9; D gene: .; CDR3 protein: CASSTSISTDTQYF; CDR3 DNA: TGTGCCAGCAGTACCTCAATTAGCACAGATACGCAGTATTTT
J gene: TRBJ2-2; clone size: .; V gene: TRBV27; D gene: .; CDR3 protein: CASSLSSLGVGELFF; CDR3 DNA: TGTGCCAGCAGTTTATCATCCCTGGGGGTGGGGGAGCTGTTTTTT
J gene: TRBJ2-1; clone size: .; V gene: TRBV6-2/TRBV6-3; D gene: .; CDR3 protein: CASSSPASEQFF; CDR3 DNA: TGTGCCAGCAGTTCGCCGGCCAGTGAGCAGTTCTTC
J gene: TRBJ1-2; clone size: .; V gene: TRBV7-9; D gene: .; CDR3 protein: CASSQTQRGAYGYTF; CDR3 DNA: TGTGCCAGCAGCCAAACTCAGAGGGGGGCCTATGGCTACACCTTC
J gene: TRBJ2-3; clone size: many; V gene: TRBV24-1; D gene: .; CDR3 protein: CATSDSRTRPVADTQYF; CDR3 DNA: TGTGCCACCAGTGATTCCCGGACCAGGCCAGTGGCAGATACGCAGTATTTT
J gene: TRBJ2-6; clone size: .; V gene: TRBV5-1; D gene: .; CDR3 protein: CASSLDGTYSGANVLTF; CDR3 DNA: TGCGCCAGCAGCTTGGACGGAACCTACTCTGGGGCCAACGTCCTGACTTTC
J gene: TRBJ1-1; clone size: .; V gene: TRBV24-1; D gene: .; CDR3 protein: CATRGMGNTEAFF; CDR3 DNA: TGTGCCACCAGGGGGATGGGTAACACTGAAGCTTTCTTT
J gene: TRBJ2-1; clone size: many; V gene: TRBV18; D gene: TRBD2; CDR3 protein: CASSPGLAGGYNEQFF; CDR3 DNA: TGTGCCAGCTCACCAGGACTAGCGGGGGGGTACAATGAGCAGTTCTTC
J gene: TRBJ2-3; clone size: few; V gene: TRBV6-2/TRBV6-3; D gene: TRBD1; CDR3 protein: CASSYVTGGDGGRPDTQYF; CDR3 DNA: TGTGCCAGCAGTTACGTGACAGGGGGCGATGGCGGGAGACCAGATACGCAGTATTTT
J gene: TRBJ2-3; clone size: .; V gene: TRBV6-4; D gene: TRBD2; CDR3 protein: CASPYAETSAPDTQYF; CDR3 DNA: TGTGCCAGCCCCTACGCCGAGACTAGCGCCCCAGATACGCAGTATTTT
J gene: TRBJ2-5; clone size: many; V gene: TRBV5-1; D gene: .; CDR3 protein: CASSIWQETQYF; CDR3 DNA: TGCGCCAGCAGTATTTGGCAAGAGACCCAGTACTTC
J gene: TRBJ1-2; clone size: few; V gene: TRBV12-3/TRBV12-4; D gene: TRBD1; CDR3 protein: CASTLGQAFPNYGYTF; CDR3 DNA: TGTGCCAGCACCCTCGGACAGGCCTTTCCTAACTATGGCTACACCTTC
J gene: TRBJ2-7; clone size: .; V gene: TRBV11-3; D gene: .; CDR3 protein: CDSSPVGGYEQYF; CDR3 DNA: TGTGACAGCAGCCCGGTGGGCGGGTACGAGCAGTACTTC
J gene: TRBJ2-7; clone size: few; V gene: TRBV28; D gene: .; CDR3 protein: CASSPQRTTHGEQYF; CDR3 DNA: TGTGCCAGCAGTCCGCAGAGGACGACTCACGGCGAGCAGTACTTC
J gene: TRBJ1-1; clone size: few; V gene: TRBV5-6; D gene: .; CDR3 protein: CASSLADGTEALF; CDR3 DNA: TGTGCCAGCAGCTTGGCCGATGGGACTGAAGCTCTCTTT
J gene: TRBJ1-1; clone size: few; V gene: TRBV24-1; D gene: TRBD1; CDR3 protein: CATSDSSGTGGSTEAFF; CDR3 DNA: TGTGCCACCAGTGATTCTTCCGGGACAGGGGGTTCCACTGAAGCTTTCTTT
J gene: TRBJ2-5; clone size: .; V gene: TRBV7-3; D gene: TRBD1; CDR3 protein: CASSSSGTGLETQYF; CDR3 DNA: TGTGCCAGCAGCTCCTCCGGGACAGGGTTAGAGACCCAGTACTTC
J gene: TRBJ2-4; clone size: few; V gene: TRBV27; D gene: .; CDR3 protein: CASSLLGEAKNIQYF; CDR3 DNA: TGTGCCAGCAGTTTACTAGGCGAGGCCAAAAACATTCAGTACTTC
J gene: TRBJ2-1; clone size: few; V gene: TRBV20-1; D gene: TRBD2; CDR3 protein: CSGRGGAYNEQFF; CDR3 DNA: TGCAGTGGACGCGGGGGGGCCTACAATGAGCAGTTCTTC
J gene: TRBJ1-1; clone size: .; V gene: TRBV20-1; D gene: .; CDR3 protein: CSALRDFAEAFF; CDR3 DNA: TGCAGTGCTTTAAGGGACTTTGCTGAAGCTTTCTTT
J gene: TRBJ2-7; clone size: .; V gene: TRBV20-1; D gene: .; CDR3 protein: CSARFSSYEQYF; CDR3 DNA: TGCAGTGCTAGATTTAGCTCCTACGAGCAGTACTTC
J gene: TRBJ1-1; clone size: few; V gene: TRBV12-3/TRBV12-4; D gene: .; CDR3 protein: CASSLNAYGGEAFF; CDR3 DNA: TGTGCCAGCAGTTTAAACGCATATGGAGGTGAAGCTTTCTTT
J gene: TRBJ2-2; clone size: .; V gene: TRBV30; D gene: .; CDR3 protein: CAWSGDRTNTGELFF; CDR3 DNA: TGTGCCTGGAGCGGTGACAGGACGAACACCGGGGAGCTGTTTTTT
J gene: TRBJ2-7; clone size: .; V gene: TRBV2; D gene: TRBD2; CDR3 protein: CASSEYALAGQYEQYF; CDR3 DNA: TGTGCCAGCAGTGAATACGCGCTAGCGGGGCAATACGAGCAGTACTTC
J gene: TRBJ1-2; clone size: many; V gene: TRBV9; D gene: .; CDR3 protein: CASSVGSSYGYTF; CDR3 DNA: TGTGCCAGCAGCGTTGGGTCGAGCTATGGCTACACCTTC
J gene: TRBJ2-5; clone size: many; V gene: TRBV5-1; D gene: .; CDR3 protein: CASSPLGETQYF; CDR3 DNA: TGCGCCAGCAGTCCACTCGGAGAGACCCAGTACTTC
J gene: TRBJ2-5; clone size: few; V gene: TRBV5-6; D gene: .; CDR3 protein: CASSLSMKQETQYF; CDR3 DNA: TGTGCCAGCAGCTTGAGCATGAAGCAAGAGACCCAGTACTTC
J gene: TRBJ1-4; clone size: few; V gene: TRBV7-2; D gene: .; CDR3 protein: CASSLGSWEKLFF; CDR3 DNA: TGTGCCAGCAGCTTAGGTTCTTGGGAAAAACTGTTTTTT
J gene: TRBJ2-1; clone size: few; V gene: TRBV6-2/TRBV6-3; D gene: TRBD2; CDR3 protein: CASKDGTSGYNEQFF; CDR3 DNA: TGTGCCAGCAAAGACGGGACTAGCGGTTACAATGAGCAGTTCTTC
J gene: TRBJ2-7; clone size: many; V gene: TRBV7-2; D gene: TRBD2; CDR3 protein: CASSFGRAYEQYF; CDR3 DNA: TGTGCCAGCAGCTTCGGGAGGGCGTACGAGCAGTACTTC
J gene: TRBJ2-1; clone size: many; V gene: TRBV7-2; D gene: .; CDR3 protein: CASSYWTNNEQFF; CDR3 DNA: TGTGCCAGCAGCTACTGGACCAACAATGAGCAGTTCTTC
J gene: TRBJ1-5; clone size: few; V gene: TRBV6-1; D gene: .; CDR3 protein: CASSKDGGGQPQHF; CDR3 DNA: TGTGCCAGCAGTAAGGATGGGGGTGGTCAGCCCCAGCATTTT
J gene: TRBJ2-1; clone size: few; V gene: TRBV20-1; D gene: .; CDR3 protein: CSARRADSYNEQFF; CDR3 DNA: TGCAGTGCTAGACGAGCGGACTCCTACAATGAGCAGTTCTTC
J gene: TRBJ1-2; clone size: few; V gene: TRBV12-3/TRBV12-4; D gene: TRBD1; CDR3 protein: CASSIRTGDYGYTF; CDR3 DNA: TGTGCCAGCAGTATCCGGACAGGGGACTATGGCTACACCTTC
J gene: TRBJ2-2; clone size: few; V gene: TRBV12-3/TRBV12-4; D gene: TRBD2; CDR3 protein: CASSRGTSGFPGELFF; CDR3 DNA: TGTGCCAGCAGTCGAGGGACTAGCGGGTTTCCCGGGGAGCTGTTTTTT
J gene: TRBJ2-2; clone size: .; V gene: TRBV5-4; D gene: .; CDR3 protein: CASSQSGRAQPPGELFF; CDR3 DNA: TGTGCCAGCAGCCAGTCGGGGCGGGCCCAACCCCCCGGGGAGCTGTTTTTT
J gene: TRBJ2-3; clone size: .; V gene: TRBV24-1; D gene: .; CDR3 protein: CATSDQTGSTDTQYF; CDR3 DNA: TGTGCCACCAGTGACCAGACAGGTAGCACAGATACGCAGTATTTT
J gene: TRBJ2-7; clone size: .; V gene: TRBV6-2/TRBV6-3; D gene: TRBD2; CDR3 protein: CASSYLLAGVHEQYF; CDR3 DNA: TGTGCCAGCAGTTACCTCTTAGCGGGAGTCCACGAGCAGTACTTC
J gene: TRBJ2-1; clone size: .; V gene: TRBV7-8; D gene: .; CDR3 protein: CASSSLDFEQFF; CDR3 DNA: TGTGCCAGCAGCTCACTAGATTTTGAGCAGTTCTTC
J gene: TRBJ2-1; clone size: .; V gene: TRBV3-1; D gene: .; CDR3 protein: CASSQGSVNEQFF; CDR3 DNA: TGTGCCAGCAGCCAAGGCTCGGTGAATGAGCAGTTCTTC
J gene: TRBJ2-1; clone size: .; V gene: TRBV7-2; D gene: .; CDR3 protein: CASSLVGPPLGNEQFF; CDR3 DNA: TGTGCCAGCAGCTTAGTGGGGCCCCCTCTAGGGAATGAGCAGTTCTTC
J gene: TRBJ2-1; clone size: .; V gene: TRBV12-3/TRBV12-4; D gene: TRBD2; CDR3 protein: CASSSSLAGWDEQFF; CDR3 DNA: TGTGCCAGCAGTTCCTCACTAGCGGGATGGGATGAGCAGTTCTTC
J gene: TRBJ1-3; clone size: few; V gene: TRBV29-1; D gene: TRBD1; CDR3 protein: CSARGGRGNTIYF; CDR3 DNA: TGCAGCGCCCGAGGGGGCAGAGGAAACACCATATATTTT
J gene: TRBJ2-7; clone size: many; V gene: TRBV6-2/TRBV6-3; D gene: TRBD2; CDR3 protein: CASSTGTSGRQYF; CDR3 DNA: TGTGCCAGCAGTACCGGGACTAGCGGGAGACAGTACTTC
J gene: TRBJ1-6; clone size: .; V gene: TRBV4-3; D gene: .; CDR3 protein: CASSQDISYNSPLHF; CDR3 DNA: TGCGCCAGCAGCCAAGATATCTCTTATAATTCACCCCTCCACTTT
J gene: TRBJ2-4; clone size: few; V gene: TRBV5-6; D gene: .; CDR3 protein: CASSPAGWNIQYF; CDR3 DNA: TGTGCCAGCAGTCCTGCGGGATGGAACATTCAGTACTTC
J gene: TRBJ2-3; clone size: few; V gene: TRBV29-1; D gene: .; CDR3 protein: CSVDSGMSTDTQYF; CDR3 DNA: TGCAGCGTTGATTCGGGGATGAGCACAGATACGCAGTATTTT
J gene: TRBJ2-3; clone size: few; V gene: TRBV10-3; D gene: .; CDR3 protein: CAIQTLGDTQYF; CDR3 DNA: TGTGCCATCCAGACTTTGGGAGATACGCAGTATTTT
J gene: TRBJ1-5; clone size: .; V gene: TRBV18; D gene: TRBD1; CDR3 protein: CASSRGTVNQPQHF; CDR3 DNA: TGTGCCAGCTCACGGGGGACAGTCAATCAGCCCCAGCATTTT
J gene: TRBJ2-3; clone size: few; V gene: TRBV18; D gene: TRBD1; CDR3 protein: CASSPGQGSRDTQYF; CDR3 DNA: TGTGCCAGCTCTCCGGGACAGGGGTCGAGGGATACGCAGTATTTT